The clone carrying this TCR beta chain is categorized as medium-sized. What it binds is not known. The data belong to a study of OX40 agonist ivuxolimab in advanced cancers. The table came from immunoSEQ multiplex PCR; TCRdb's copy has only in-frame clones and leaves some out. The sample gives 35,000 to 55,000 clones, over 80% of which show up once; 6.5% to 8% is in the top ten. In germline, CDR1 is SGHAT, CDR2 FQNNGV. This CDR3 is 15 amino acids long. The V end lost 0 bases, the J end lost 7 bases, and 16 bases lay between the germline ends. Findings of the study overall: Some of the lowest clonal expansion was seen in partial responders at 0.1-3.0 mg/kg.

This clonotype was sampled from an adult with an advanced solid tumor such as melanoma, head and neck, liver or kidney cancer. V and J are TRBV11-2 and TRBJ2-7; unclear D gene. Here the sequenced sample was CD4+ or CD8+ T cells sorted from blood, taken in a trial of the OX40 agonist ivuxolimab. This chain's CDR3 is CASSLDSQTWREQYF. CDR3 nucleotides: TGTGCCAGCAGCTTAGATTCACAGACGTGGCGGGAGCAGTACTTC.